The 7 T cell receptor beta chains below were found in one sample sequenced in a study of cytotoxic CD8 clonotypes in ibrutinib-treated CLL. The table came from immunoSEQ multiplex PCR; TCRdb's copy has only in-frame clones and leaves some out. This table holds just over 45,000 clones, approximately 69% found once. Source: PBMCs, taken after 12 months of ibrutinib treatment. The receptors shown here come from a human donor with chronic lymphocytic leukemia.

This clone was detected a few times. The CDR3 here is CASSEGGAGGTQYF. CDR3 nucleotide sequence: TGTGCCAGCAGTGAAGGAGGGGCCGGTGGGACCCAGTACTTC. The V and J genes are TRBV2 and TRBJ2-5; either TRBD1 or TRBD2 may fit D (5 bases each). The CDR3 is 14 residues long. V shed 1 base and J shed 7 bases, with 13 bases lying between them. Per the germline V gene, CDR1 is SNHLY and CDR2 is FYNNEI.

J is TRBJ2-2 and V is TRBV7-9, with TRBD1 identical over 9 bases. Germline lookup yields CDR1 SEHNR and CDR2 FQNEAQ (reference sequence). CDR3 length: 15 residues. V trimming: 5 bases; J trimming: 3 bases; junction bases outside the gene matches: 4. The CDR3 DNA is TGTGCCAGCAGCCCGGGGACAGGGCACACCGGGGAGCTGTTTTTT. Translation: CASSPGTGHTGELFF.

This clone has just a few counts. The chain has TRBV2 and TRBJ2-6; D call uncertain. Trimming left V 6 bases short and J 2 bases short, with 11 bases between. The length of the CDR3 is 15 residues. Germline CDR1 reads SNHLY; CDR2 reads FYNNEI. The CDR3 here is CASRTWAAGANVLTF. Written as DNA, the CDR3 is TGTGCCAGCAGAACTTGGGCGGCTGGGGCCAACGTCCTGACTTTC.

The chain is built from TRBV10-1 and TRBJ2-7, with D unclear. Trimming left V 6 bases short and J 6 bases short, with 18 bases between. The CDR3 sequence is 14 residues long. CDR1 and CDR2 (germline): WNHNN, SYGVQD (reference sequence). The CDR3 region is CASRTPNILGEQYF. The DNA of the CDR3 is TGCGCCAGCAGGACCCCCAACATCCTCGGCGAGCAGTACTTC.

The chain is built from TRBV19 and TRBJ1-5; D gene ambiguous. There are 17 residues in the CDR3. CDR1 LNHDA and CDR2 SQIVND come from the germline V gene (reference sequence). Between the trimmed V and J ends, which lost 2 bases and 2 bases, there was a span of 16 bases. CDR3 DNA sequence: TGTGCCAGTAGTATACAACCGACTGAGAAGGGCAATCAGCCCCAGCATTTT. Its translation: CASSIQPTEKGNQPQHF.

The CDR3 sequence is CASSEDKKGGMTEAFF. CDR3 bases: TGTGCCAGCAGTGAGGATAAGAAGGGAGGGATGACTGAAGCTTTCTTT. The chain is built from TRBV6-1 and TRBJ1-1; D not resolved. Germline V gene sequence: CDR1 MNHNS, CDR2 SASEGT. Trimming shortened V by 3 bases and J by 5 bases, and 19 bases separated the two germline ends. CDR3 length: 16 amino acids.

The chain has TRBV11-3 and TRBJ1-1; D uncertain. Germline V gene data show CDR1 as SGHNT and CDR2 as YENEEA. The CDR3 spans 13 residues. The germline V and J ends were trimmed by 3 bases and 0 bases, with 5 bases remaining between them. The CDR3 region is CASSFQLNTEAFF. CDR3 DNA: TGTGCCAGCAGCTTTCAGCTGAACACTGAAGCTTTCTTT. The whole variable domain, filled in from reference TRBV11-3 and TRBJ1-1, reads EAGVVQSPRYKIIEKKQPVAFWCNPISGHNTLYWYLQNLGQGPELLIRYENEEAVDDSQLPKDRFSAERLKGVDSTLKIQPAELGDSAVYLCASSFQLNTEAFFGQGTRLTVV.